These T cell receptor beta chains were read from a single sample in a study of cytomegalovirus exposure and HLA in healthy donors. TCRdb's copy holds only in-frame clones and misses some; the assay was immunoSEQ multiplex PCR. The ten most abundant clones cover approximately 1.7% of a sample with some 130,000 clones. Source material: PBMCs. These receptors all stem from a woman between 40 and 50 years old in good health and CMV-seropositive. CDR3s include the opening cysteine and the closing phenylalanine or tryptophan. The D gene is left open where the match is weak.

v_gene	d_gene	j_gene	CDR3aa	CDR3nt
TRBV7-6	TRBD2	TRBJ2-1	CATGLAGIDEQFF	TGTGCCACGGGACTAGCGGGAATCGATGAGCAGTTCTTC
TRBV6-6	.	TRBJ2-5	CASTPGFGETQYF	TGTGCCAGCACTCCGGGATTCGGGGAGACCCAGTACTTC
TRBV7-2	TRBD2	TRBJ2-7	CASSPRTSSYEQYF	TGTGCCAGCAGCCCTCGGACTAGCTCCTACGAGCAGTACTTC
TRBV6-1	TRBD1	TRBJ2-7	CASTTGAEQYF	TGTGCCAGCACGACAGGGGCCGAGCAGTACTTC
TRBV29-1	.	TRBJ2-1	CSVGREPYNEQFF	TGCAGCGTTGGACGGGAGCCCTACAATGAGCAGTTCTTC
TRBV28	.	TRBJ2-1	CASSKKGVRGHINFLPYNEQFF	TGTGCCAGCAGTAAGAAAGGAGTAAGGGGACACATTAACTTCCTTCCCTACAATGAGCAGTTCTTC
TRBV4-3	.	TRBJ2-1	CASSQEFSEYPYNEQFF	TGCGCCAGCAGCCAAGAGTTTAGCGAATACCCATACAATGAGCAGTTCTTC
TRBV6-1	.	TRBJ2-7	CASRDTLYEQYF	TGTGCCAGCAGGGACACCTTGTACGAGCAGTACTTC
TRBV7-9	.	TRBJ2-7	CASSLGASYEQYF	TGTGCCAGCAGCTTAGGGGCCTCCTACGAGCAGTACTTC
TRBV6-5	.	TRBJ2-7	CASSYSAGSYEQYF	TGTGCCAGCAGTTACTCGGCGGGGTCCTACGAGCAGTACTTC
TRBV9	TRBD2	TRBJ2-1	CASSVGGGSPTYNEQFF	TGTGCCAGCAGCGTAGGGGGCGGGAGCCCAACCTACAATGAGCAGTTCTTC
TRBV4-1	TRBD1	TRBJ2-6	CASSQTGGSGANVLTF	TGCGCCAGCAGCCAGACAGGGGGCTCTGGGGCCAACGTCCTGACTTTC
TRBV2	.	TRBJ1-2	CASSEGRNYGYTF	TGTGCCAGCAGTGAAGGCAGGAACTATGGCTACACCTTC
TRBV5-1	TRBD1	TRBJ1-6	CASRTGGAQSNNSPLHF	TGCGCCAGCAGGACAGGGGGCGCCCAAAGTAATAATTCACCCCTCCACTTT
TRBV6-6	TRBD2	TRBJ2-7	CASSSPGLAFYEQYF	TGTGCCAGCAGTTCCCCGGGACTAGCCTTCTACGAGCAGTACTTC
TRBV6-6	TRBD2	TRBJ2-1	CASSYGGLVF	TGTGCCAGCAGTTACGGGGGACTAGTCTTC
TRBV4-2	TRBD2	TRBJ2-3	CASSQDQPSGYSTDTQYF	TGTGCCAGCAGCCAAGATCAGCCTAGCGGGTACAGCACAGATACGCAGTATTTT
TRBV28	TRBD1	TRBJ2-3	CASSLYQGAADTQYF	TGTGCCAGCAGTTTATACCAGGGGGCCGCAGATACGCAGTATTTT
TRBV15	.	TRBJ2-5	CATSGQPQETQYF	TGTGCCACCAGCGGACAGCCCCAAGAGACCCAGTACTTC
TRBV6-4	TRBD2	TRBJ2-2	CASSDSGSTGELFF	TGTGCCAGCAGTGATAGCGGGAGCACCGGGGAGCTGTTTTTT
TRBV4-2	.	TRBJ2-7	CASSQVGDEQYF	TGTGCCAGCAGCCAAGTGGGCGACGAGCAGTACTTC
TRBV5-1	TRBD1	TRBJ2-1	CASSPSGQGNEQFF	TGCGCCAGCAGCCCGAGTGGACAGGGGAATGAGCAGTTCTTC
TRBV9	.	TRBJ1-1	CASSVATGGGLPLNTEAFF	TGTGCCAGCAGCGTAGCTACGGGTGGGGGCCTTCCTTTGAACACTGAAGCTTTCTTT
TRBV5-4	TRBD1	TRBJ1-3	CASSAGTGGGNTIYF	TGTGCCAGCAGCGCCGGGACAGGAGGTGGAAACACCATATATTTT
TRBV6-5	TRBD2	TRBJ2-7	CASSPTSGKYEQYF	TGTGCCAGCAGTCCGACTAGCGGGAAGTACGAGCAGTACTTC
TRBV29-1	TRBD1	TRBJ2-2	CSVPAYTQGWDGELFF	TGCAGCGTCCCCGCATACACACAGGGGTGGGACGGGGAGCTGTTTTTT
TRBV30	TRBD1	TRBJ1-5	CAWSRSLRQGHQPQHF	TGTGCCTGGAGTCGGTCTCTGCGACAGGGCCATCAGCCCCAGCATTTT
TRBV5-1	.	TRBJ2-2	CASSFAGSTGELFF	TGCGCCAGCAGCTTCGCGGGATCCACCGGGGAGCTGTTTTTT
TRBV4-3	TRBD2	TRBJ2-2	CASSQALAGGAGELFF	TGCGCCAGCAGCCAAGCACTAGCGGGAGGGGCCGGGGAGCTGTTTTTT
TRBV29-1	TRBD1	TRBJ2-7	CSVEESGTEDYEQYF	TGCAGCGTTGAAGAATCAGGGACAGAAGACTACGAGCAGTACTTC
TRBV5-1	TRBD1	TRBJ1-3	CASSLFGTAFLSSGNTIYF	TGCGCCAGCAGTCTATTCGGGACAGCTTTTCTAAGCTCTGGAAACACCATATATTTT